Listed below are T cell receptor beta chains from one sample, sequenced in a study of T cell clones after liver transplantation. Profiled with immunoSEQ multiplex PCR; TCRdb holds only in-frame clones, not every one. The table lists about 120,000 clones, roughly nine tenths of them singletons, with roughly 0.8% in the top ten. Material: CD4+ T cells from blood, obtained 12 months after liver transplant. All receptors come from a human patient who received a liver transplant. Some T cells may be supplied by the graft donor. CDR3s include the opening cysteine and the closing phenylalanine or tryptophan. Fields, in order: D gene, V gene, J gene, clone size, CDR3 protein, CDR3 DNA. D genes are given only for firm matches. Some rows mark clone size as missing; the rest say once, few, many or name a class of expanded clone.

NA,TRBV28,TRBJ1-5,once,CASSFDSNQPQHF,TGTGCCAGCAGTTTTGACAGCAATCAGCCCCAGCATTTT
NA,TRBV7-2,TRBJ2-1,NA,CASSLARAPYNEQFF,TGTGCCAGCAGCTTAGCCAGGGCGCCCTACAATGAGCAGTTCTTC
NA,TRBV6-5,TRBJ1-5,NA,CASRIRVYSNQPQHF,TGTGCCAGCAGAATTAGGGTTTATAGCAATCAGCCCCAGCATTTT
NA,TRBV7-3,TRBJ2-7,NA,CASSPVWGYYEQYF,TGTGCCAGCAGCCCAGTATGGGGTTACTACGAGCAGTACTTC
TRBD1,TRBV30,TRBJ2-5,NA,CAWSGQGQETQYF,TGTGCCTGGAGTGGACAGGGCCAAGAGACCCAGTACTTC
NA,TRBV21-1,TRBJ2-3,NA,CASSKAGGSPTDTQYF,TGTGCCAGCAGCAAAGCTGGGGGGAGCCCCACAGATACGCAGTATTTT
NA,TRBV5-1,TRBJ2-1,NA,CASSEGLGYNEQFF,TGCGCCAGCAGCGAAGGGCTGGGCTACAATGAGCAGTTCTTC
NA,TRBV10-3,TRBJ1-1,NA,CAIMQGPGTEAFF,TGTGCCATCATGCAGGGGCCGGGCACTGAAGCTTTCTTT
NA,TRBV7-9,TRBJ2-7,NA,CASTPGGLNYEQYF,TGTGCCAGCACCCCCGGGGGTCTGAACTACGAGCAGTACTTC
NA,TRBV4-1,TRBJ1-1,NA,CASSQVQGRYTEAFF,TGCGCCAGCAGCCAAGTTCAGGGTAGGTACACTGAAGCTTTCTTT
NA,TRBV5-8,TRBJ2-7,NA,CASSSTGTRGYEQYF,TGTGCCAGCAGCTCCACAGGGACCAGGGGCTACGAGCAGTACTTC
NA,TRBV6-6,TRBJ1-4,NA,CAAGGIGEKLFF,TGTGCGGCTGGCGGGATTGGTGAAAAACTGTTTTTT
NA,TRBV29-1,TRBJ1-5,NA,CSVSLGVGGNQPQHF,TGCAGCGTGTCCCTAGGGGTAGGAGGCAATCAGCCCCAGCATTTT
NA,TRBV5-1,TRBJ1-2,NA,CASSLRDGVYGYTF,TGCGCCAGCAGCCTTAGGGACGGTGTCTATGGCTACACCTTC
TRBD2,TRBV19,TRBJ2-1,NA,CASSIDLAGVTYNEQFF,TGTGCCAGTAGTATAGATCTAGCGGGAGTAACCTACAATGAGCAGTTCTTC
TRBD2,TRBV25-1,TRBJ2-1,NA,CASSGGLAAYNEQFF,TGTGCCAGCAGTGGGGGACTAGCGGCCTACAATGAGCAGTTCTTC
NA,TRBV4-2,TRBJ1-3,NA,CASSQDSASGNTIYF,TGTGCCAGCAGCCAAGATTCGGCCTCTGGAAACACCATATATTTT
NA,TRBV6-5,TRBJ2-2,NA,CASHSDGNTGELFF,TGTGCCAGTCACTCCGACGGGAACACCGGGGAGCTGTTTTTT
TRBD1,TRBV10-3,TRBJ2-7,NA,CAISVAGGDSYEQYF,TGTGCCATCAGTGTAGCAGGGGGTGACTCCTACGAGCAGTACTTC
TRBD1,TRBV6-5,TRBJ1-2,NA,CASSYSGGQANYGYTF,TGTGCCAGCAGTTACTCGGGGGGACAGGCAAACTATGGCTACACCTTC
NA,TRBV19,TRBJ2-2,few,CASSSLGGGELFF,TGTGCCAGTAGTTCCCTTGGAGGCGGGGAGCTGTTTTTT
NA,TRBV28,TRBJ1-4,once,CASSPGGGGEKLFF,TGTGCCAGCAGCCCGGGTGGGGGAGGCGAAAAACTGTTTTTT
NA,TRBV6-1,TRBJ2-7,NA,CASSEAITPGGEQYF,TGTGCCAGCAGTGAAGCGATCACCCCTGGGGGCGAGCAGTACTTC
TRBD2,TRBV5-1,TRBJ2-1,NA,CASSPTSDEQFF,TGCGCCAGCAGCCCAACTAGCGATGAGCAGTTCTTC
NA,TRBV4-1,TRBJ2-7,NA,CASSQDFDEQYF,TGCGCCAGCAGCCAAGATTTCGACGAGCAGTACTTC
TRBD1,TRBV5-1,TRBJ1-2,NA,CASSSDRGQGYTF,TGCGCCAGCAGCTCTGACAGGGGGCAAGGCTACACCTTC
NA,TRBV2,TRBJ1-1,NA,CASSYLTAGNTEAFF,TGTGCCAGCAGCTATCTAACAGCGGGGAACACTGAAGCTTTCTTT
NA,TRBV28,TRBJ1-3,NA,CASSPPGGTSGNTIYF,TGTGCCAGCAGTCCCCCGGGCGGAACCTCTGGAAACACCATATATTTT
NA,TRBV18,TRBJ1-2,NA,CASSPSRGGRGNYGYTF,TGTGCCAGCTCACCCTCCCGGGGGGGGCGAGGGAACTATGGCTACACCTTC
TRBD2,TRBV28,TRBJ2-7,NA,CASSPRGRGRVGEQYF,TGTGCCAGCAGTCCGCGCGGCCGAGGGAGGGTTGGTGAGCAGTACTTC
NA,TRBV30,TRBJ2-7,NA,CAWSVQGGSEQYF,TGTGCCTGGAGTGTACAAGGGGGGAGCGAGCAGTACTTC
TRBD2,TRBV7-8,TRBJ2-3,NA,CASSAYRLAGDLDTQYF,TGTGCCAGCAGCGCCTATAGACTAGCGGGAGATCTAGATACGCAGTATTTT
NA,TRBV30,TRBJ2-3,NA,CAWNPGRKFTDTQYF,TGTGCCTGGAACCCGGGACGGAAGTTCACAGATACGCAGTATTTT
NA,TRBV27,TRBJ1-5,NA,CASSWSRDTSQPQHF,TGTGCCAGCAGTTGGTCGCGGGACACGAGCCAGCCCCAGCATTTT
NA,TRBV11-2,TRBJ2-3,NA,CASSSEGLTDTQYF,TGTGCCAGCAGCTCCGAGGGGCTCACAGATACGCAGTATTTT
TRBD1,TRBV11-2,TRBJ1-5,NA,CASSLDRRNQPQHF,TGTGCCAGCAGCTTGGACAGGCGTAATCAGCCCCAGCATTTT
NA,TRBV28,TRBJ2-5,NA,CASSAQRETQYF,TGTGCCAGCAGTGCCCAAAGAGAGACCCAGTACTTC
TRBD2,TRBV6-6,TRBJ2-5,NA,CASSYGSGRETQYF,TGTGCCAGCAGTTACGGTAGCGGGAGAGAGACCCAGTACTTC
NA,TRBV5-1,TRBJ2-3,NA,CASSLEDYTDTQYF,TGCGCCAGCAGCTTGGAAGACTACACAGATACGCAGTATTTT
TRBD1,TRBV30,TRBJ2-7,NA,CAWGRRTGVAYEQYF,TGTGCCTGGGGGAGAAGGACAGGGGTCGCCTACGAGCAGTACTTC
NA,TRBV29-1,TRBJ1-2,few,CSVLAQAYGYTF,TGCAGCGTCCTCGCGCAGGCCTATGGCTACACCTTC
NA,TRBV28,TRBJ2-7,NA,CASSLRRREQYF,TGTGCCAGCAGTTTAAGACGTCGCGAGCAGTACTTC
NA,TRBV5-1,TRBJ1-1,NA,CASSLDRRSIGEAFF,TGCGCCAGCAGCTTAGACAGGAGGTCGATAGGTGAAGCTTTCTTT
NA,TRBV14,TRBJ2-5,NA,CASSHSGIQETQYF,TGTGCCAGCAGCCACTCCGGGATCCAAGAGACCCAGTACTTC
NA,TRBV11-3,TRBJ1-2,NA,CASSLDNYGYTF,TGTGCCAGCAGCTTGGACAACTATGGCTACACCTTC
TRBD1,TRBV19,TRBJ2-5,NA,CASSTTTGADTKETQYF,TGTGCCAGTAGTACTACGACAGGGGCCGATACTAAAGAGACCCAGTACTTC
TRBD2,TRBV2,TRBJ2-7,NA,CASYLAGDFEQYF,TGTGCCAGCTACCTAGCGGGAGACTTCGAGCAGTACTTC
NA,TRBV19,TRBJ1-5,NA,CASRRRSNQPQHF,TGTGCCAGTAGAAGACGGAGCAATCAGCCCCAGCATTTT